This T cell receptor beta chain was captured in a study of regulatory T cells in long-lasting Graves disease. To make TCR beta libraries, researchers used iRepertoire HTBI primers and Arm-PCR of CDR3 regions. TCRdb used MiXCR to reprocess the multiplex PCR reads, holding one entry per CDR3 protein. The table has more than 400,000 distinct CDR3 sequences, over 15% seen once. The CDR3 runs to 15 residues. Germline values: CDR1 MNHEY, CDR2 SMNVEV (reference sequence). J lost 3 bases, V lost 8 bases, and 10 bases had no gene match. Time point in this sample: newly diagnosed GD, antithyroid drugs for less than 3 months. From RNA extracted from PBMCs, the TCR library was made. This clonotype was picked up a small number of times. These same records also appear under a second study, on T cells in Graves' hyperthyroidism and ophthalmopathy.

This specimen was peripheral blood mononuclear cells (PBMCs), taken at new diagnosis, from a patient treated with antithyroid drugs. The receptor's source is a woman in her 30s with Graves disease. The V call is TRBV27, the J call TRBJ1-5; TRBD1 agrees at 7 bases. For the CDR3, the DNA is TGTGCCAGCCGGACCGGGACAGCTTTCAATCAGCCCCAGCATTTT. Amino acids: CASRTGTAFNQPQHF.